A single sample is the source of the 2 T cell receptor beta chains below, sequenced in a study of response to subunit inactivated influenza vaccine. TCRdb itself ran the RT-PCR reads through MiXCR, one entry per CDR3 protein. Here the sample spans more than 700,000 distinct CDR3 sequences, 21% being singletons. This material consisted of PBMCs from blood, taken around 5 days after vaccination. Receptors originate from a man aged 45 to 65 who received an inactivated influenza vaccine.

J is TRBJ2-7 and V is TRBV20-1, with 11 bases identical to TRBD1. Germline loops: CDR1 DFQATT, CDR2 SNEGSKA (reference sequence). Unmatched junction bases numbered 5, after V lost 6 bases and J lost 1 base. The CDR3 consists of 14 residues. CDR3 nucleotides: TGCAGTGCCATAGGACAGGGGGCGTCCTACGAGCAGTACTTC. Its protein is CSAIGQGASYEQYF.

This clonotype appeared many times. The chain uses TRBV10-3 and TRBJ2-5, with D uncertain. Germline V lookup: CDR1 ENHRY, CDR2 SYGVKD. V shed 11 bases and J shed 3 bases, with 16 bases lying between them. This CDR3 spans 13 amino acids. This chain's CDR3 is CASKGWGKETQYF. In DNA, the CDR3 is TGTGCCTCCAAAGGGTGGGGAAAAGAGACCCAGTACTTC.